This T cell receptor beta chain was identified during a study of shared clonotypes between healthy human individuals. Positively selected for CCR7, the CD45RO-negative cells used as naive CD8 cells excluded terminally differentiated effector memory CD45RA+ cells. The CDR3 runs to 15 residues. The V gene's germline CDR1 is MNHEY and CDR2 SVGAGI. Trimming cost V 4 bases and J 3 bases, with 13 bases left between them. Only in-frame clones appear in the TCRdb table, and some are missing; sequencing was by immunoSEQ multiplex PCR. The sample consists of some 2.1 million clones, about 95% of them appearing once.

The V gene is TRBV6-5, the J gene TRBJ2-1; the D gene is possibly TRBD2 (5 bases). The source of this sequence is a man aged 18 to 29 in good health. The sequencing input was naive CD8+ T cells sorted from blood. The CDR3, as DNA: TGTGCCAGCAGTTTATACGGGGTTTACTACAATGAGCAGTTCTTC. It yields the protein CASSLYGVYYNEQFF.